The following is a T cell receptor beta chain sequence with its context. Ten or more counts support this clone. It has no known antigen specificity. The read stops 3 residues short of the end of the CDR3; the missing end is completed from the germline J gene. Equivalent amounts of genomic DNA from CVID and control samples were used as sequencing input. For every sample, a 60 bp segment covering the rearranged TCRbeta CDR3 region was amplified and then sequenced. The immunoSEQ assay, a bias-corrected multiplex PCR with high-throughput sequencing, was employed for TCRbeta amplification. In the source study's methods: Every unique nucleotide sequence was considered a clone and was annotated with V, D and J genes, copy number and frequency. Sequences were labeled productive if in frame, and non-productive if out of frame or containing stop codons. As previously described, clonality was calculated on the basis of Shannon's entropy. Mean CDR3 Kyte-Doolittle hydropathy was derived from the predicted amino acid sequences of productive clones. Using the R hclust function, scaled V gene usage was clustered hierarchically with Manhattan distance and complete linkage. Clone sharing by CDR3 amino acid sequence was assessed by resampling 12 repertoires per group over 100 rounds. The repertoires were searched for around 70 published EBV-specific and 200 to 300 published CMV-specific TCRbeta sequences. Analysis left out a couple of CVID samples that produced under 10,000 sequences, so around 40 CVID repertoires remained. TCRdb's version of the immuneACCESS table is confined to in-frame rearrangements and falls short of the full clone set. An unresolved V gene accounts for under half of the shortfall where checked; the remainder is of unknown origin. V and J calls plus clone size are reproduced from that table; the DNA served to infer D and trimming. This sample is represented by about 81,000 clones, with no singletons among them. The ten most abundant clones make up around 0.8% of the sample.

The data were obtained in a study of T cell clonality in common variable immunodeficiency (dated by TCRdb to 2015 to 2017). What the authors observed across the whole study: Differences among patients in the CVID cohort limited the correlations between repertoire features and clinical complications. CVID TCRbeta sequences were reported to have fewer deletions and N-nucleotide insertions and to lack highly modified clones with 13 or more V deletions. It was noted by the authors that sequencing of the repertoires of T cell subpopulations would be needed to clarify the cause of the increased clonality in CVID. Fewer TCRbeta clones were shared among CVID subjects than among healthy controls (p < 0.0001). TCRbeta clonality was higher in CVID subjects than in healthy controls (t-test p = 0.018), and the increase was most characteristic of about a third of subjects. Even though DNA input was equal, the average per sample came to 75,000 to 95,000 unique sequences for controls compared with around 32,000 for CVID samples.

Most of the CVID patients and most of the healthy controls were of Caucasian heritage. Heparinized peripheral whole blood samples of roughly 5 to 8 ml were obtained from each donor. Genomic DNA from adults with common variable immune deficiency (CVID) and from healthy adult controls was the source for sequencing TCRbeta CDR3 repertoires. There were about 22 healthy adult volunteers in the control group (about 12 female and some ten male), ranging in age from about 23 to 70 years, with a mean age of roughly 35. Diluted blood was subjected to density centrifugation over Hypaque 1077 or Ficoll-Paque for isolation of peripheral blood mononuclear cells. Genomic DNA was extracted from unsorted mononuclear cells by Qiagen column purification or by a centrifugation-based method. According to the germline V gene (reference sequence), CDR1 reads LNHDA and CDR2 reads SQIVND. The CDR3 spans 15 residues, from the cysteine through the phenylalanine. The DNA has 36 bases, all within the CDR3, and is read from base 1. Ends trimmed: V by 6 bases, J by 3 bases; bases unmatched to a gene: 7.

This TCR was recovered from a person aged 18 to 69 in good health. Sequences were obtained from peripheral blood mononuclear cells. The V and J genes are TRBV19 and TRBJ2-7; TRBD2 matches 11 bases in the middle. The CDR3 has the sequence CASSPGTSGIYEQYF. CDR3 DNA, as far as it was read: TGTGCCAGTAGCCCAGGGACTAGCGGAATCTACGAG.